A single sample gave rise to the 32 T cell receptor beta chains below, sequenced in a study of blood T cell repertoires in COVID-19. TCRdb keeps only in-frame clones here, not all; method: immunoSEQ multiplex PCR. This table holds 150,000 or so clones, about 83% found once. The sample was PBMCs or T cells enriched from blood (not recorded which). These receptors were taken from a woman aged 45-65 years who had been exposed to COVID-19.

This clone has only one observation. The chain has TRBV27 and TRBJ2-1; 7 nucleotides line up with TRBD1. Germline-derived CDR1 and CDR2 are MNHEY and SMNVEV (reference sequence). The CDR3 contains 13 residues. CDR3 nucleotide sequence: TGTACCACCTGGACAGGCTCCTACAATGAGCAGTTCTTC. It specifies CTTWTGSYNEQFF.

The chain recombines TRBV5-1 with TRBJ2-3; the match to TRBD2 covers 13 bases. Germline V gene lookup returns CDR1 SGHRS and CDR2 YFSETQ. V shed 4 bases, J shed 0 bases, and the junction held 5 bases outside the gene matches. The CDR3 runs 17 residues. CDR3 sequence (DNA): TGCGCCAGCAGCGGCGGGACTAGCGGGACTAGCACAGATACGCAGTATTTT. Protein product: CASSGGTSGTSTDTQYF. Drawing the rest from reference TRBV5-1 and TRBJ2-3, the complete variable domain is KAGVTQTPRYLIKTRGQQVTLSCSPISGHRSVSWYQQTPGQGLQFLFEYFSETQRNKGNFPGRFSGRQFSNSRSEMNVSTLELGDSALYLCASSGGTSGTSTDTQYFGPGTRLTVL.

This clone came up many times. The chain recombines TRBV2 with TRBJ1-6; possible D gene TRBD1, 6 bases. Germline CDR1 SNHLY, CDR2 FYNNEI. This CDR3 has 14 amino acids. V was clipped by 3 bases and J by 9 bases, with 12 bases between them. Here the CDR3 reads CASSDAGVSSPLHF. The CDR3 coding sequence is TGTGCCAGCAGTGATGCAGGGGTTAGTTCACCCCTCCACTTT.

V and J are TRBV9 and TRBJ2-6; 13 bases align to TRBD2. The CDR3 is made up of 18 amino acids. CDR1 and CDR2 from the germline V gene are SGDLS and YYNGEE. V trimming: 4 bases; J trimming: 4 bases; junction bases outside the gene matches: 8. The chain's CDR3 is CASSHILAGGVGANVLTF. DNA of the CDR3: TGTGCCAGCAGCCACATACTAGCGGGAGGGGTCGGGGCCAACGTCCTGACTTTC.

The chain uses TRBV5-6 and TRBJ1-3, with a weak D call TRBD1 (5 bases). Trimming stripped 0 bases from V and 2 bases from J, with 12 bases between. There are 16 residues in the CDR3. In germline, CDR1 is SGHDT, CDR2 YYEEEE. This chain's CDR3 is CASSLAQGLAGNTIYF. CDR3 coding DNA: TGTGCCAGCAGCTTGGCTCAGGGTCTGGCTGGAAACACCATATATTTT.

This chain uses TRBV2 with TRBJ2-7, with D maybe TRBD1 (5 bases). CDR3 length: 12 residues. The germline V and J ends were trimmed by 6 bases and 3 bases, with 9 bases remaining between them. CDR1 and CDR2 (germline): SNHLY, FYNNEI. The CDR3 sequence is CASSDDSYEQYF. DNA for the CDR3: TGTGCCAGCAGCGACGACAGCTACGAGCAGTACTTC. The whole variable domain, filled in from reference TRBV2 and TRBJ2-7, reads EPEVTQTPSHQVTQMGQEVILRCVPISNHLYFYWYRQILGQKVEFLVSFYNNEISEKSEIFDDQFSVERPDGSNFTLKIRSTKLEDSAMYFCASSDDSYEQYFGPGTRLTVT.

The chain joins TRBV7-8 to TRBJ2-1; 7 bases align to TRBD2. V shed 1 base and J 4 bases; nucleotides not matched to a gene: 4. CDR1 is SGHVS, CDR2 FQNEAQ, per germline. The CDR3 spans 15 residues. DNA for the CDR3: TGTGCCAGCAGCTTAGAAGGCGGGGGATACAATGAGCAGTTCTTC. Translation: CASSLEGGGYNEQFF. Together with reference TRBV7-8 and TRBJ2-1, the CDR3 gives the full variable domain: GAGVSQSPRYKVAKRGQDVALRCDPISGHVSLFWYQQALGQGPEFLTYFQNEAQLDKSGLPSDRFFAERPEGSVSTLKIQRTQQEDSAVYLCASSLEGGGYNEQFFGPGTRLTVL.

J is TRBJ2-5 and V is TRBV7-9; weak D call: TRBD1 (6 bases). This CDR3 spans 17 amino acids. V lost 4 bases and J lost 4, with 22 bases in between. The germline V gene has CDR1 SEHNR and CDR2 FQNEAQ (reference sequence). The CDR3: CASSSSPGTKIRETQYF. DNA of the CDR3: TGTGCCAGCAGCTCCAGCCCCGGGACAAAAATACGAGAGACCCAGTACTTC.

The chain uses TRBV9 and TRBJ1-4; D may be TRBD1 (5 bases). Trimming took off 0 bases at V and 3 bases at J, with 6 bases between the two ends. This CDR3 is built from 14 residues. Germline V CDR1 and CDR2: SGDLS, YYNGEE. DNA of the CDR3: TGTGCCAGCAGCGTAGAGGGGTCTAATGAAAAACTGTTTTTT. This codes for CASSVEGSNEKLFF.

The genes are TRBV5-4 and TRBJ1-2; tentatively, D is TRBD1 (5 bases). Germline loops: CDR1 SGHNT, CDR2 YYREEE (reference sequence). The CDR3 covers 14 residues. V lost 5 bases and J lost 2, with 13 bases in between. CDR3 sequence: CASRGGWENYGYTF. DNA for the CDR3: TGTGCCAGCAGGGGGGGTTGGGAAAACTATGGCTACACCTTC.

The chain recombines TRBV2 with TRBJ2-2, with a possible D match to TRBD2 (6 bases). From germline, CDR1 is SNHLY and CDR2 FYNNEI. The CDR3 extends over 15 amino acids. V lost 6 bases, J lost 1 base, and 12 bases lay in between. The CDR3 sequence is CASRGSGLNTGELFF. In nucleotides, the CDR3 is TGTGCCAGCAGAGGGAGCGGGTTGAACACCGGGGAGCTGTTTTTT.

This clone was detected ten times or more. The chain employs TRBV5-5 and TRBJ2-7, with 7 bases lining up with TRBD1. The CDR3 length is 15 residues. Germline CDR1 is SGHKS and CDR2 is YYEKEE (reference sequence). Trimming removed 3 bases from V and 3 bases from J; junction bases left unmatched: 9. CDR3 DNA sequence: TGTGCCAGCAGCTCCGATAGGACAGGCGGCTACGAGCAGTACTTC. Its translation is CASSSDRTGGYEQYF.

The rearrangement joins TRBV7-2 to TRBJ1-2; D remains unclear. The V and J ends lost 3 bases and 4 bases respectively, with 12 bases between them. CDR3 length: 14 amino acids. Germline V gene sequence: CDR1 SGHTA, CDR2 FQGNSA. CDR3 region: CASSFPGVSYGYTF. Here the CDR3 DNA reads TGTGCCAGCAGCTTCCCCGGGGTATCCTATGGCTACACCTTC.

This clone has only a few counts. The chain links TRBV30 to TRBJ1-2; no definite D call. This CDR3 has 14 amino acids. Germline loops: CDR1 GTSNPN, CDR2 SVGIG (reference sequence). V was cut by 0 bases and J by 3 bases, with 11 bases left in between. The CDR3 coding sequence is TGTGCCTGGAGTGTGGGCAGGAAAGACTATGGCTACACCTTC. As protein: CAWSVGRKDYGYTF.

This clone is a singleton in its sample. The V call is TRBV10-3, the J call TRBJ1-3, with 7 bases lining up with TRBD1. This CDR3 has 16 residues. J was trimmed by 3 bases and V by 3 bases; bases with no gene match: 8. Per the germline V gene, CDR1 is ENHRY and CDR2 is SYGVKD. The DNA for the CDR3 is TGTGCCATCAGTGATAGGGGGCGCGTCAGTGGAAACACCATATATTTT. Amino acid sequence: CAISDRGRVSGNTIYF.

The DNA of the CDR3 is TGCGCCAGCAGTCAATCGGAGGGGGCCCTAAGCTCCTATAATTCACCCCTCCACTTT. The encoded protein is CASSQSEGALSSYNSPLHF. The chain recombines TRBV23-1 with TRBJ1-6, with 7 nucleotides matching TRBD1. TRBV23-1 is given ORF status, its function remaining uncertain. CDR3 size: 19 residues. V lost 0 bases and J lost 0; bases outside the gene matches: 8.

The rearrangement uses TRBV6-5 and TRBJ2-1; TRBD1 might be the D (6 bases). Germline V lookup: CDR1 MNHEY, CDR2 SVGAGI. The ends were cut back, 6 bases at V and 3 bases at J, with 9 bases in the middle. The CDR3 contains 13 residues. The CDR3 nucleotides are TGTGCCAGCAGATGGGACATCTACAATGAGCAGTTCTTC. Translation: CASRWDIYNEQFF.

The chain is built from TRBV30 and TRBJ1-2; TRBD1 agrees at 7 bases. In germline, CDR1 is GTSNPN, CDR2 SVGIG (reference sequence). The CDR3 extends over 12 amino acids. V gave up 1 base and J gave up 4 bases; unmatched junction bases: 0. CDR3 sequence (DNA): TGTGCCTGGAGTGCAGGGGGCTATGGCTACACCTTC. This gives the protein CAWSAGGYGYTF.

The chain links TRBV4-1 to TRBJ2-7; 8 bases align to TRBD2. The germline CDR1 and CDR2 sequences are MGHRA and YSYEKL. The trim removed 8 bases at V and 1 base at J, leaving 4 bases unmatched. This CDR3 spans 13 amino acids. The CDR3 loop reads CASASGGSYEQYF. For the CDR3, the DNA is TGCGCCAGCGCCAGCGGGGGATCCTACGAGCAGTACTTC.

The chain has TRBV7-8 and TRBJ1-2; no clear D gene. In germline, CDR1 is SGHVS, CDR2 FQNEAQ. Trimming took off 7 bases at V and 5 bases at J, with 11 bases between the two ends. The CDR3 has 12 amino acids. The CDR3 loop is CASTGDYYGYTF. CDR3 DNA sequence: TGTGCCAGCACCGGGGATTATTATGGCTACACCTTC.

CDR3 loop: CASSQGAGDFRAFF. CDR3 DNA: TGTGCCAGCAGCCAAGGCGCGGGGGATTTTCGGGCTTTCTTT. This chain joins TRBV4-2 and TRBJ1-1; the D gene is possibly TRBD1 (5 bases). Between the trimmed V and J ends, which lost 1 base and 11 bases, there was a span of 17 bases. The CDR3 spans 14 residues. Germline V lookup: CDR1 LGHNA, CDR2 YNFKEQ.

The V and J genes are TRBV28 and TRBJ2-7; D might be TRBD2 (6 bases). V lost 8 bases to trimming and J lost 0 bases, with 20 bases between them. Germline V gene data show CDR1 as MDHEN and CDR2 as SYDVKM. The CDR3 extends over 16 amino acids. This CDR3 is CASGRGASASSYEQYF. The CDR3 nucleotides are TGTGCCAGCGGGAGAGGGGCTAGCGCGAGCTCCTACGAGCAGTACTTC.

The V and J genes are TRBV6-5 and TRBJ1-1, with TRBD1 as a possible D gene (5 bases). The germline V and J ends were trimmed by 4 bases and 2 bases, with 14 bases remaining between them. CDR3 length: 15 amino acids. Germline CDR1 MNHEY, CDR2 SVGAGI. For the CDR3, the DNA is TGTGCCAGCAGTTCCGCCGACAGATTCAACACTGAAGCTTTCTTT. Protein: CASSSADRFNTEAFF.

The rearrangement uses TRBV2 and TRBJ2-7, with D maybe TRBD2 (6 bases). Trimming left V 8 bases short and J 0 bases short, with 11 bases between. CDR3 length: 13 residues. Germline lookup yields CDR1 SNHLY and CDR2 FYNNEI. DNA for the CDR3: TGTGCCAGCCGCGGGGCGGGCTCCTACGAGCAGTACTTC. Translating it yields CASRGAGSYEQYF.

The rearrangement links TRBV5-4 to TRBJ2-7; the match to TRBD2 covers 10 bases. The ends lost 6 bases at V and 2 bases at J; junction bases unmatched: 5. CDR1 and CDR2 (germline): SGHNT, YYREEE (reference sequence). The CDR3 totals 14 residues. CDR3 protein: CASTTSGTTYEQYF. CDR3 in DNA: TGTGCCAGCACCACTAGCGGGACGACCTACGAGCAGTACTTC.

The chain links TRBV15 to TRBJ2-3; no clear D gene. V dropped 1 base and J dropped 6 bases, with 2 bases sitting between them. Germline CDR1 LNHNV, CDR2 YYDKDF (reference sequence). This CDR3 is 11 amino acids long. CDR3 bases: TGTGCCACCAGCAGAGCGGATACGCAGTATTTT. As protein: CATSRADTQYF.

The chain is built from TRBV15 and TRBJ2-3, with TRBD1 matching 9 bases. Germline assignment: CDR1 LNHNV and CDR2 YYDKDF (reference sequence). The CDR3 length is 15 residues. J gave up 4 bases and V 5 bases, and 7 bases lay outside the gene matches. The CDR3 DNA is TGTGCCACCAGCTCATGGACAGGGGCGGCAGATACGCAGTATTTT. This encodes CATSSWTGAADTQYF.

V usage is TRBV15 and J usage is TRBJ2-7, with D possibly being TRBD2 (5 bases). The germline gives CDR1 LNHNV, CDR2 YYDKDF (reference sequence). V lost 3 bases, J lost 3 bases, and 15 bases lay in between. The CDR3 runs 15 residues. The CDR3 coding sequence is TGTGCCACCAGCAGGGTTGGAGGCTCGAACTACGAGCAGTACTTC. It yields the protein CATSRVGGSNYEQYF. Full variable domain (missing parts from reference TRBV15 and TRBJ2-7): DAMVIQNPRYQVTQFGKPVTLSCSQTLNHNVMYWYQQKSSQAPKLLFHYYDKDFNNEADTPDNFQSRRPNTSFCFLDIRSPGLGDTAMYLCATSRVGGSNYEQYFGPGTRLTVT.

V and J are TRBV15 and TRBJ1-1; no clear D gene. Germline V CDR1 and CDR2: LNHNV, YYDKDF (reference sequence). This CDR3 region has 17 residues. The V end was cut by 1 base, the J end by 3 bases, with 18 bases between. DNA for the CDR3: TGTGCCACCAGCAGAGGTGAGATTCTCACCGGGGACACTGAAGCTTTCTTT. This sequence encodes CATSRGEILTGDTEAFF.

The rearrangement uses TRBV7-2 and TRBJ2-3; 8 bases are a match to TRBD2. The V and J ends lost 2 bases and 3 bases, in that order; junction bases with no gene match: 4. CDR1 SGHTA and CDR2 FQGNSA come from the germline V gene. The CDR3 has 15 amino acids. The CDR3 protein is CASSLRGRWTDTQYF. In nucleotides, the CDR3 is TGTGCCAGCAGCTTACGCGGGAGGTGGACAGATACGCAGTATTTT.

The chain recombines TRBV9 with TRBJ1-3; 7 bases match TRBD1. Germline lookup yields CDR1 SGDLS and CDR2 YYNGEE. The CDR3 length is 16 residues. Losses at the gene ends were 0 bases for V and 1 base for J; bases not matched to a gene: 4. Here the CDR3 DNA reads TGTGCCAGCAGCGTAGTGGGGGACAGATCTGGAAACACCATATATTTT. This sequence encodes CASSVVGDRSGNTIYF.

This clone was observed a few times. The CDR3 reads CASRENTGGPTYEQYF. The CDR3 DNA reads as TGTGCCAGCAGGGAAAATACAGGGGGCCCCACCTACGAGCAGTACTTC. The chain is built from TRBV6-1 and TRBJ2-7; TRBD1 agrees at 9 bases. The germline V gene encodes CDR1 MNHNS and CDR2 SASEGT. After removal of 6 bases from V and 2 bases from J, the junction contained 11 bases not matched to a gene. The CDR3 runs to 16 residues.